These 27 T cell receptor beta chains originate from one sample sequenced in a study of blood T cell repertoires in COVID-19. Libraries were prepared by immunoSEQ multiplex PCR; TCRdb keeps only in-frame clonotypes and omits some of them. This table holds 100,000 or so clones, approximately 91% found once. Sequenced sample: peripheral blood. These receptors were taken from a man between 60 and 75 years old with acute or convalescent COVID-19.

The chain joins TRBV19 to TRBJ1-1; D ambiguous. The V end lost 0 bases, the J end lost 4 bases, and 9 bases lay between the germline ends. Germline CDR1 and CDR2: LNHDA and SQIVND (reference sequence). The CDR3 consists of 14 residues. The DNA of the CDR3 is TGTGCCAGTAGTATAGATCTTTTATTCACTGAAGCTTTCTTT. This sequence encodes CASSIDLLFTEAFF.

V is TRBV2 and J is TRBJ2-4, with a weak D call TRBD1 (5 bases). Germline V gene sequence: CDR1 SNHLY, CDR2 FYNNEI. V was pared by 4 bases and J by 0 bases, with 10 bases between. The CDR3 has 15 amino acids. The CDR3 loop is CASSARTQAKNIQYF. The CDR3 DNA reads TGTGCCAGCAGTGCCCGGACACAAGCCAAAAACATTCAGTACTTC.

V usage is TRBV18 and J usage is TRBJ2-2, with D perhaps TRBD1 (6 bases). V lost 4 bases and J 4 bases, leaving 13 bases between the germline ends. Germline V gives CDR1 KGHSH, CDR2 LQKENI. CDR3 length equals 15 residues. Written as DNA, the CDR3 is TGTGCCAGCTCACTCTCGGACAGCCCCACCGGGGAGCTGTTTTTT. Protein product: CASSLSDSPTGELFF.

The rearrangement links TRBV19 to TRBJ1-4; possible D gene TRBD1, 5 bases. The germline CDR1 and CDR2 sequences are LNHDA and SQIVND (reference sequence). The CDR3 runs to 19 residues. The ends were cut back, 10 bases at V and 6 bases at J, with 33 bases in the middle. The CDR3 DNA reads TGTGCCACCTCGACCTTGGGACTGGGGGAATCCCTAGACGATGAAAAACTGTTTTTT. Translating gives CATSTLGLGESLDDEKLFF.

The CDR3 nucleotides are TGTGCCAGCAGGTTTTCGGGTCGTCAAGGCTACACCTTC. Amino acids: CASRFSGRQGYTF. The chain joins TRBV5-8 to TRBJ1-2; D is ambiguous. This CDR3 has 13 residues. Germline V lookup: CDR1 SGHTS, CDR2 YDEGEE. V shed 5 bases and J shed 8 bases, with 16 bases lying between them.

This clone appeared a few times. The chain recombines TRBV21-1 with TRBJ2-7; TRBD2 reflects the table's D call only, with no check against the DNA. TRBV21-1 is an annotated pseudogene. The CDR3 has 16 amino acids. In DNA, the CDR3 is TGTGCCAGCAGCAAGGGGCCAGCGGGAGGACCCTACGAGCAGTACTTC. Its protein product is CASSKGPAGGPYEQYF.

The chain has TRBV10-3 and TRBJ1-1, with 9 positions matching TRBD1. J lost 5 bases, V lost 6 bases, and 4 bases had no gene match. Germline V gene data show CDR1 as ENHRY and CDR2 as SYGVKD. This CDR3 region has 13 residues. The DNA for the CDR3 is TGTGCCATCAGCCGGGACAGGGCTACTGAAGCTTTCTTT. This gives the protein CAISRDRATEAFF.

The rearrangement joins TRBV24-1 to TRBJ2-1; tentative D call: TRBD2 (6 bases). The germline V gene encodes CDR1 KGHDR and CDR2 SFDVKD. V lost 2 bases and J 7 bases, leaving 20 bases between the germline ends. This CDR3 has 17 amino acids. CDR3 DNA: TGTGCCACCAGTGATTCCTCACTAGCTAGTGGGGGGAATGAGCAGTTCTTC. Protein sequence: CATSDSSLASGGNEQFF.

V gene TRBV29-1 combines with J gene TRBJ2-7; 11 bases match TRBD2. Trimming at V came to 6 bases and at J to 0 bases, leaving 10 bases not matched to a gene. Germline CDR1 and CDR2: SQVTM and ANQGSEA. The CDR3 is 16 residues long. The CDR3 is CSVIQGGTSGSYEQYF. For the CDR3, the DNA is TGCAGCGTGATACAAGGTGGGACTAGCGGCTCCTACGAGCAGTACTTC.

This chain links TRBV11-3 with TRBJ2-7; TRBD1 matches at 8 bases. The CDR3 covers 16 residues. Germline CDR1 SGHNT, CDR2 YENEEA. Unmatched junction bases numbered 10, after V lost 1 base and J lost 5 bases. CDR3 sequence (DNA): TGTGCCAGCAGCTTAGGTTTTGGACAGGGTATGGACGAGCAGTACTTC. It specifies CASSLGFGQGMDEQYF.

The chain is built from TRBV7-8 and TRBJ1-3; perhaps TRBD1 as D (6 bases). V gave up 7 bases and J gave up 0 bases, with 13 bases separating them. The germline V gene has CDR1 SGHVS and CDR2 FQNEAQ. CDR3 length equals 15 residues. Here the CDR3 DNA reads TGTGCCAGCAAGACAGGTGCTCTCTCTGGAAACACCATATATTTT. Protein product: CASKTGALSGNTIYF.

This clone was seen a few times. CDR3: CASSPDRDDTEAFF. The CDR3 DNA reads TGTGCCAGCAGCCCCGACAGGGACGACACTGAAGCTTTCTTT. This chain uses TRBV11-3 with TRBJ1-1; 7 bases fit TRBD1. CDR3 length: 14 amino acids. Germline-derived CDR1 and CDR2 are SGHNT and YENEEA. J lost 3 bases, V lost 5 bases, and 6 bases had no gene match. The entire variable domain, with the rest obtained from reference TRBV11-3 and TRBJ1-1, is as follows: EAGVVQSPRYKIIEKKQPVAFWCNPISGHNTLYWYLQNLGQGPELLIRYENEEAVDDSQLPKDRFSAERLKGVDSTLKIQPAELGDSAVYLCASSPDRDDTEAFFGQGTRLTVV.

V gene TRBV5-1 combines with J gene TRBJ1-4, with a possible D match to TRBD1 (5 bases). CDR3 length: 13 amino acids. V gave up 3 bases and J gave up 6 bases, with 9 bases separating them. Germline loops: CDR1 SGHRS, CDR2 YFSETQ. The CDR3 here is CASSSGTYEKLFF. The CDR3, as DNA: TGCGCCAGCAGCTCCGGGACTTATGAAAAACTGTTTTTT.

This chain uses TRBV19 with TRBJ2-5, with 13 bases identical to TRBD2. V trimming: 5 bases; J trimming: 4 bases; junction bases outside the gene matches: 7. The CDR3 spans 16 residues. Germline loops: CDR1 LNHDA, CDR2 SQIVND (reference sequence). CDR3 DNA: TGTGCCAGTAGTTCCAGGACTAGCGGGAGAATAGAGACCCAGTACTTC. Protein sequence: CASSSRTSGRIETQYF.

This chain connects TRBV5-5 to TRBJ2-7; 11 bases match TRBD2. Germline loops: CDR1 SGHKS, CDR2 YYEKEE (reference sequence). The V gene end was trimmed by 0 bases and the J gene end by 4 bases; junction bases not matched to a gene: 12. The CDR3 loop spans 18 amino acids. CDR3 sequence: CASSLDRRTSGRGYEQYF. Written as DNA, the CDR3 is TGTGCCAGCAGCTTGGACAGGCGCACTAGCGGGAGAGGGTACGAGCAGTACTTC.

The rearrangement uses TRBV9 and TRBJ2-1; 8 nucleotides match TRBD2. Germline CDR1 SGDLS, CDR2 YYNGEE. CDR3 length: 14 residues. J lost 10 bases, V lost 0 bases, and 6 bases had no gene match. This CDR3 is CASSVASGSPEQFF. In DNA form, the CDR3 reads TGTGCCAGCAGCGTAGCCAGCGGGAGTCCCGAGCAGTTCTTC.

This clone has only one observation. V gene TRBV29-1 combines with J gene TRBJ1-1; TRBD1 matches at 7 bases. Germline V gene sequence: CDR1 SQVTM, CDR2 ANQGSEA. Trimming cost V 4 bases and J 1 base; bases outside gene matches: 3. The length of the CDR3 is 13 residues. The CDR3 reads CSVGNRGNTEAFF. In nucleotides, the CDR3 is TGCAGCGTTGGAAACAGGGGGAACACTGAAGCTTTCTTT.

J is TRBJ1-4 and V is TRBV5-5; D remains unclear. Deletions cut 1 base from V and 6 bases from J, with 10 bases between. The germline gives CDR1 SGHKS, CDR2 YYEKEE (reference sequence). This CDR3 is 14 amino acids long. In nucleotides, the CDR3 is TGTGCCAGCAGCTTGCGATGGCGGGATGAAAAACTGTTTTTT. The encoded protein is CASSLRWRDEKLFF.

The V call is TRBV3-1 (or the pseudogene TRBV3-2), the J call TRBJ2-1, with D perhaps matching TRBD1 (6 bases). V was clipped by 5 bases and J by 6 bases, with 20 bases between them. CDR1 and CDR2 from the germline V gene are LGHDT and YNNKEL (reference sequence). The CDR3 extends over 16 amino acids. The CDR3: CASSDRTQRPINEQFF. In DNA form, the CDR3 reads TGTGCCAGCAGCGACAGGACCCAGCGGCCTATCAATGAGCAGTTCTTC.

This sequence joins TRBV30 and TRBJ1-4; D gene unclear. Trimming removed 2 bases at V and 0 bases at J, with 7 bases between. The CDR3 is made up of 14 amino acids. Germline V gene lookup returns CDR1 GTSNPN and CDR2 SVGIG (reference sequence). DNA of the CDR3: TGTGCCTGGAGTCGGCGGCCAACTAATGAAAAACTGTTTTTT. It translates to CAWSRRPTNEKLFF. The complete variable domain, with remaining parts taken from reference TRBV30 and TRBJ1-4, reads SQTIHQWPATLVQPVGSPLSLECTVEGTSNPNLYWYRQAAGRGLQLLFYSVGIGQISSEVPQNLSASRPQDRQFILSSKKLLLSDSGFYLCAWSRRPTNEKLFFGSGTQLSVL.

The chain has TRBV6-4 and TRBJ2-2; D might be TRBD1 (6 bases). There are 17 residues in the CDR3. Germline CDR1 is MRHNA and CDR2 is SNTAGT. The ends were cut back, 3 bases at V and 3 bases at J, with 17 bases in the middle. The CDR3 is CASSERRGQIYTGELFF. The DNA of the CDR3 is TGTGCCAGCAGTGAAAGGAGAGGACAGATTTACACCGGGGAGCTGTTTTTT.

The V call is TRBV27, the J call TRBJ1-2; TRBD1 matches 11 bases. Losses at the gene ends were 5 bases for V and 8 bases for J; bases not matched to a gene: 4. Per the germline V gene, CDR1 is MNHEY and CDR2 is SMNVEV (reference sequence). The CDR3 is 13 residues long. CDR3 sequence: CASSGQGAGGYTF. Written as DNA, the CDR3 is TGTGCCAGCAGTGGACAGGGGGCAGGGGGCTACACCTTC.

The rearrangement uses TRBV4-1 and TRBJ2-7; D remains unclear. Germline V gene data show CDR1 as MGHRA and CDR2 as YSYEKL. V dropped 1 base and J dropped 0 bases, with 7 bases sitting between them. The CDR3 runs 14 residues. CDR3 sequence: CASSQAINSYEQYF. CDR3 sequence (DNA): TGCGCCAGCAGCCAAGCTATTAACTCCTACGAGCAGTACTTC.

This chain links TRBV10-3 with TRBJ1-2; tentative D call: TRBD1 (6 bases). Germline CDR1 and CDR2: ENHRY and SYGVKD. V lost 3 bases and J 3 bases, leaving 11 bases between the germline ends. The CDR3 consists of 14 residues. CDR3 region: CAISDPRQDYGYTF. The CDR3 DNA sequence: TGTGCCATCAGTGACCCTCGACAGGACTATGGCTACACCTTC.

This clone was seen a few times. The chain combines TRBV11-2 with TRBJ2-7; D uncertain. This CDR3 is 14 amino acids long. Trimming removed 5 bases at V and 6 bases at J, with 17 bases between. Germline loops: CDR1 SGHAT, CDR2 FQNNGV. The CDR3 nucleotides are TGTGCCAGCAGCCCTAGGTCCGGCCTGCTCGAGCAGTACTTC. Amino acid sequence: CASSPRSGLLEQYF.

Here the CDR3 DNA reads TGTGCCAGCGACTGGAAGACGCAGTATTTT. This translates into CASDWKTQYF. The chain joins TRBV5-8 to TRBJ2-3; D remains ambiguous. The CDR3 has 10 residues. Between the trimmed V and J ends, which lost 7 bases and 9 bases, there was a span of 9 bases. Germline-derived CDR1 and CDR2 are SGHTS and YDEGEE.

This clone appeared a single time. This sequence joins TRBV5-4 and TRBJ1-2; D remains ambiguous. Germline-derived CDR1 and CDR2 are SGHNT and YYREEE (reference sequence). V lost 0 bases to trimming and J lost 8 bases, with 8 bases between them. The CDR3 totals 12 residues. CDR3 sequence: CASSLAGYGYTF. CDR3 sequence (DNA): TGTGCCAGCAGCTTGGCCGGGTACGGCTACACCTTC.